One sample yielded the 28 T cell receptor beta chains listed below, sequenced in a study of tumor-infiltrating lymphocytes in primary liver carcinoma. Priming with a constant-region primer yielded TCR beta cDNA from about 540 ng total RNA. Libraries for TCR beta were built through three nested multiplex PCR rounds, which together made up a slightly modified ARM-PCR procedure. It was with TRBV1-TRBV30 forward primers and a C-beta reverse primer that the first two PCR rounds were run, at about 10 cycles each. One entry per CDR3 protein, called by TCRdb with MiXCR from the multiplex PCR reads. Altogether 300,000 to 350,000 distinct CDR3 sequences are present, almost 65% being singletons, with the ten largest covering roughly 6.5%. Blood RNA came from unsorted whole blood; germline DNA was also extracted. The material sequenced was peripheral blood. These receptors came from a middle-aged man with primary liver carcinoma and hepatitis B virus infection.

The sample holds many counts of this clonotype. J is TRBJ2-3 and V is TRBV6-6; D is perhaps TRBD2 (5 bases). The CDR3 extends over 16 amino acids. Trimming took off 5 bases at V and 2 bases at J, with 17 bases between the two ends. Germline lookup yields CDR1 MNHNY and CDR2 SVGAGI (reference sequence). The CDR3 DNA sequence: TGTGCCAGCAGTCCCATCGCGGGTGGAGTCACAGATACGCAGTATTTT. Its translation is CASSPIAGGVTDTQYF.

About this clonotype: One end of the junction varies from germline; a read error may be responsible. The genes are TRBV4-1 and TRBJ2-6; TRBD1 or TRBD2 may be the D gene (6 bases each). Germline V gene data show CDR1 as MGHRA and CDR2 as YSYEKL. The CDR3 is 18 amino acids. Here the CDR3 DNA reads TGCGCCAGCAGCCGCGACAGGAGGGAAAACTCTGGGTCCAACGTCATGACTTTC. This sequence encodes CASSRDRRENSGSNVMTF.

The chain couples TRBV11-2 to TRBJ2-7; TRBD2 agrees at 15 bases. V lost 2 bases to trimming and J lost 4 bases; unmatched junction nucleotides: 9. The germline V gene encodes CDR1 SGHAT and CDR2 FQNNGV. This CDR3 has 18 amino acids. The DNA of the CDR3 is TGTGCCAGCAGCTTATCCGTTGGACTAGCGGGAGGGGGGTACGAGCAGTACTTC. This translates into CASSLSVGLAGGGYEQYF. The whole variable domain, remainder taken from reference TRBV11-2 and TRBJ2-7, is EAGVAQSPRYKIIEKRQSVAFWCNPISGHATLYWYQQILGQGPKLLIQFQNNGVVDDSQLPKDRFSAERLKGVDSTLKIQPAKLEDSAVYLCASSLSVGLAGGGYEQYFGPGTRLTVT.

As to this clonotype: A much larger clone is a single base away; this may be a read error. The rearrangement joins TRBV4-3 to TRBJ2-7, with 10 positions matching TRBD1. This CDR3 contains 16 residues. Germline CDR1 reads LGHNA; CDR2 reads YSLEER. As DNA, the CDR3 is TGCGCCGGCAGCCTCTTCCCCGGGACAGGGGTCTACGAGCAGTACTTC. This codes for CAGSLFPGTGVYEQYF.

In the case of this clonotype: One junction end disagrees with the germline gene, perhaps due to a read error. This chain connects TRBV11-2 to TRBJ2-7; 7 bases map to TRBD2. The CDR3 is made up of 16 amino acids. CDR1 SGHAT and CDR2 FQNNGV come from the germline V gene. CDR3 residues: CTSSLRLADITCEQYF. The CDR3 DNA reads TGTACCAGCAGCTTAAGGCTAGCGGATATAACCTGCGAGCAGTACTTC.

This clonotype was counted many times. This rearrangement joins TRBV6-5 to TRBJ2-6; 9 bases match TRBD1. V dropped 6 bases and J dropped 0; count of bases not matched to a gene: 9. CDR3 length: 18 residues. Germline lookup yields CDR1 MNHEY and CDR2 SVGAGI. As DNA, the CDR3 is TGTGCCAGCAGAAGGGACAGGGTCCCTCTCTCTGGGGCCAACGTCCTGACTTTC. Its translation: CASRRDRVPLSGANVLTF.

Details on this clonotype: A much larger clone differs by one base, so this may be a read error. The rearrangement links TRBV6-1 to TRBJ2-7; the D gene is possibly TRBD1 (5 bases). From germline, CDR1 is MNHNS and CDR2 SASEGT. This CDR3 has 15 residues. The CDR3 loop reads CTSSVTVVPYYEQYF. CDR3 nucleotide sequence: TGTACCAGCAGTGTGACAGTAGTTCCATACTACGAGCAGTACTTC.

This clonotype was recorded a few times. V is TRBV19 and J is TRBJ1-5; no definite D call. The CDR3 consists of 16 residues. Trimming took off 6 bases at V and 0 bases at J, with 15 bases between the two ends. Germline CDR1 is LNHDA and CDR2 is SQIVND (reference sequence). The CDR3 loop reads CASRPEDRGSNQPQHF. In nucleotides, the CDR3 is TGTGCCAGTAGGCCCGAAGATAGAGGTAGCAATCAGCCCCAGCATTTT.

About this clonotype: Germline is not matched at one junction end, which may reflect a read error. The V call is TRBV4-3, the J call TRBJ2-7; D may correspond to TRBD1 or TRBD2 (7 bases each). The germline CDR1 and CDR2 sequences are LGHNA and YSLEER. The CDR3 spans 14 residues. DNA for the CDR3: TGCGCCAGCAGACGGTCTCAGGGGGACTACGAGCAATACTTC. This gives the protein CASRRSQGDYEQYF.

This clonotype was observed a few times. The CDR3, as DNA: TGTGCCAGCAGCTTCGGACAGGTTTCCTACGAGCAGTACTTC. This codes for CASSFGQVSYEQYF. The rearrangement uses TRBV5-6 and TRBJ2-7; 7 positions match TRBD1. This CDR3 is 14 amino acids long. The junction had 3 bases not matched to a gene; V was cut back by 2 bases and J by 1 base. Germline V CDR1 and CDR2: SGHDT, YYEEEE. The whole variable domain, filled in from reference TRBV5-6 and TRBJ2-7, reads DAGVTQSPTHLIKTRGQQVTLRCSPKSGHDTVSWYQQALGQGPQFIFQYYEEEERQRGNFPDRFSGHQFPNYSSELNVNALLLGDSALYLCASSFGQVSYEQYFGPGTRLTVT.

A word on this clonotype: This clone may be a read error of a much larger clone one base away. This chain uses TRBV6-1 with TRBJ2-1, with 15 bases matching TRBD2. Germline V gene sequence: CDR1 MNHNS, CDR2 SASEGT. This CDR3 contains 21 residues. CDR3 DNA sequence: TGTGCCAGCAGATCTGCCCAAATCGGACTAGCGGGAGGGGGCTCCTACGATGAGCAGTTCTTC. Translated, it gives CASRSAQIGLAGGGSYDEQFF.

This clonotype came up many times. The rearrangement links TRBV4-3 to TRBJ2-7, with 11 bases that match TRBD2. This CDR3 is 15 amino acids long. With 0 bases clipped from V and 11 bases from J, the junction kept 9 bases outside the gene matches. The V gene's germline CDR1 is LGHNA and CDR2 YSLEER. The CDR3 nucleotides are TGCGCCAGCAGCCAAGATCAAGGCACTAGCGGGGGAAAGTACTTC. Residues: CASSQDQGTSGGKYF.

This clonotype has more than one count but fewer than ten. This may be a read error: a much more frequent sequence differs by one nucleotide. This sequence joins TRBV29-1 and TRBJ2-1, with D maybe TRBD2 (5 bases). The germline V gene encodes CDR1 SQVTM and CDR2 ANQGSEA. The CDR3 runs to 13 residues. V lost 7 bases to trimming and J lost 2 bases, with 12 bases between them. DNA for the CDR3: TGCAGCGCTTCTTCCGGGACCTACAATGAGCAGTTCTTC. It specifies CSASSGTYNEQFF.

Comments on this clonotype: One end of the junction varies from germline; a read error may be responsible. The chain links TRBV6-1 to TRBJ2-2; D is possibly TRBD2 (5 bases). The CDR3 contains 15 residues. CDR1 MNHNS and CDR2 SASEGT come from the germline V gene. The CDR3, as DNA: TGTGCCAGTAGTGAAGAGTCGGGAAACACCAGGGAGCTGTTTTTT. Translating gives CASSEESGNTRELFF.

The J gene is TRBJ2-7, the V gene TRBV4-3; no clear D gene. Germline V lookup: CDR1 LGHNA, CDR2 YSLEER. The CDR3 has 15 residues. Trimming removed 0 bases from V and 0 bases from J, with 9 bases in between. The CDR3 loop reads CASSQEQRSSYEQYF. In DNA form, the CDR3 reads TGCGCCAGCAGCCAAGAACAGCGTAGCTCCTACGAGCAGTACTTC.

Written as DNA, the CDR3 is TGCGCCAGCAGCCAAGGTTCTGCGGAATACAATGAGCAGTTCTTC. This codes for CASSQGSAEYNEQFF. The chain employs TRBV4-1 and TRBJ2-1; D is uncertain. The CDR3 sequence is 15 residues long. Trimming left V 1 base short and J 4 bases short, with 11 bases between. The V gene's germline CDR1 is MGHRA and CDR2 YSYEKL.

Ten or more counts support this clonotype. The chain is built from TRBV6-6 and TRBJ1-1; TRBD1 is a possible D gene (5 bases). Germline lookup yields CDR1 MNHNY and CDR2 SVGAGI (reference sequence). The CDR3 extends over 15 amino acids. V was cut by 2 bases and J by 0 bases, with 10 bases left in between. The CDR3 DNA follows: TGTGCCAGCAGTTACGAAGGGACCCTGAACACTGAAGCTTTCTTT. This codes for CASSYEGTLNTEAFF.

Regarding this clonotype: Possible read error: a much larger clone is one base away. The gene calls are TRBV12-3 or TRBV12-4 and TRBJ2-7; TRBD2 aligns across 14 bases. The CDR3 consists of 15 residues. CDR3 sequence: CVSSFRLAGGREQYF. Written as DNA, the CDR3 is TGTGTCAGCAGTTTCCGACTAGCGGGAGGGCGCGAGCAGTACTTC.

In regard to this clonotype: A much larger clone differs by one base, so this may be a read error. This chain joins TRBV4-2 and TRBJ2-1; D unclear. This CDR3 contains 13 residues. CDR1 and CDR2 (germline): LGHNA, YNFKEQ. V lost 3 bases to trimming and J lost 9 bases, with 12 bases between them. CDR3 sequence reads: CASSHDLGGEQFF. Written as DNA, the CDR3 is TGTGCCAGCAGCCATGATCTAGGTGGTGAGCAGTTCTTC.

A note on this clonotype: Compared with germline, one end of the junction differs, possibly owing to a read error. The chain recombines TRBV11-2 with TRBJ2-3; 8 bases are a match to TRBD2. The CDR3 totals 16 residues. Germline V lookup: CDR1 SGHAT, CDR2 FQNNGV. The CDR3 region has the DNA TGTGCCAGAAGCTTGGATAGCGGGGCCATCGCAGATACGCAGTATTTT. Protein product: CARSLDSGAIADTQYF.

This rearrangement joins TRBV29-1 to TRBJ2-5; the match to TRBD1 covers 9 bases. V gave up 8 bases and J gave up 0 bases; unmatched junction bases: 7. Germline CDR1 SQVTM, CDR2 ANQGSEA. This CDR3 contains 14 residues. The CDR3 DNA sequence: TGCAGCATGGCGACAGGGGGAAACCAAGAGACCCAGTACTTC. Protein: CSMATGGNQETQYF.

The chain links TRBV11-3 to TRBJ2-1; 9 bases line up with TRBD2. V dropped 0 bases and J dropped 6; count of bases not matched to a gene: 9. The CDR3 is made up of 17 amino acids. Germline V gene sequence: CDR1 SGHNT, CDR2 YENEEA. The CDR3 loop is CASSLDRAGGYGNEQFF. As DNA, the CDR3 is TGTGCCAGCAGCTTAGATCGAGCGGGAGGTTATGGCAATGAGCAGTTCTTC.

The J gene is TRBJ1-6, the V gene TRBV30, with D maybe TRBD1 (5 bases). There are 13 residues in the CDR3. Germline V lookup: CDR1 GTSNPN, CDR2 SVGIG (reference sequence). Trimming took off 8 bases at V and 3 bases at J, with 11 bases between the two ends. Here the CDR3 reads CAGEGHYNSPLHF. Here the CDR3 DNA reads TGTGCCGGAGAGGGGCACTATAATTCACCCCTCCACTTT.

This chain connects TRBV29-1 to TRBJ2-3; no definite D call. Germline V gene lookup returns CDR1 SQVTM and CDR2 ANQGSEA. This CDR3 comprises 10 residues. Trimming left V 5 bases short and J 13 bases short, with 13 bases between. This CDR3 reads CSVSTDTEYF. Written as DNA, the CDR3 is TGCAGCGTTTCCACAGATACAGAGTATTTT.

This clonotype was counted between two and nine times. J is TRBJ2-5 and V is TRBV28; 9 bases map to TRBD1. Unmatched junction bases numbered 5, after V lost 5 bases and J lost 1 base. From germline, CDR1 is MDHEN and CDR2 SYDVKM. The CDR3 consists of 15 residues. CDR3 in DNA: TGTGCCAGCAGTACCGGGACAGGGAGCCAAGAGACCCAGTACTTC. The encoded protein is CASSTGTGSQETQYF.

As concerns this clonotype: This could be a read error, since a much larger clone is one nucleotide away. The V call is TRBV12-3 or TRBV12-4, the J call TRBJ2-1; possibly TRBD2 for D (5 bases). This CDR3 is 15 amino acids long. CDR3 region: CASCLDGVSYNEQFF. Here the CDR3 DNA reads TGTGCCAGCTGTTTAGACGGGGTCTCCTACAATGAGCAGTTCTTC.

Ten or more counts support this clonotype. A much larger clonotype is one base distant, so this may be a read error. This chain joins TRBV11-2 and TRBJ2-5; D gene uncertain. The germline CDR1 and CDR2 sequences are SGHAT and FQNNGV. The CDR3 has 15 residues. For the CDR3, the DNA is TGTGTCAGCAGCTTAGATGATAGCTCCCAAGAGACCCAGTACTTC. Protein: CVSSLDDSSQETQYF. The full variable domain, in which reference TRBV11-2 and TRBJ2-5 provide the parts outside the CDR3, is EAGVAQSPRYKIIEKRQSVAFWCNPISGHATLYWYQQILGQGPKLLIQFQNNGVVDDSQLPKDRFSAERLKGVDSTLKIQPAKLEDSAVYLCVSSLDDSSQETQYFGPGTRLLVL.

On this clonotype itself: Compared with germline, one end of the junction differs, possibly owing to a read error. The V call is TRBV6-1, the J call TRBJ1-5; 7 bases map to TRBD1. There are 15 residues in the CDR3. The V gene's germline CDR1 is MNHNS and CDR2 SASEGT. In DNA, the CDR3 is TGTGCCAGCAGTCTAAGGGACAGCAGAAATCAGCCCCAACATTTT. Translation: CASSLRDSRNQPQHF.